The source of this T cell receptor (beta chain) is a study of molecular identifiers for immune sequencing clone quantification. Across the whole study: In replicates, RNA taken from approximately 20,000 or 98,000 naive CD8 cells was divided five ways, and four portions underwent sequencing. General study findings and limits: Over 98% of effector molecules, but under 1% in naive cells, were held by clones with more than 20 RNA copies. Identical TCR molecules can share a barcode, and this sharing could underestimate highly expanded clone sizes.

Naive CD8 sequencing libraries were generated from about 21,000 to 970,000 sorted cells, with 10%, 30% or 50% RNA as input. This clonotype was seen many times. Its antigen is as yet unknown. CDR1 and CDR2 from the germline V gene are DFQATT and SNEGSKA (reference sequence). This CDR3 region has 13 residues. J gave up 5 bases and V 8 bases, and 10 bases lay outside the gene matches. Using its own MiXCR run on the PCR reads, TCRdb lists one record per CDR3 protein. The sample lists about 320,000 distinct CDR3 sequences, about a fifth occurring once. The chain uses TRBV20-1 and TRBJ2-3, with 7 bases fitting TRBD1. What was sequenced was naive CD8+ T cells from blood, with Jurkat cell RNA spiked in. Subset in this sample: FACS-sorted CD8+CD4-CCR7+CD45RA+ naive T cells. The receptor was isolated from a human donor in good health. Some libraries in this study had Jurkat cell RNA spiked in. The CDR3 spells CSTTSDREDTQYF. The DNA for the CDR3 is TGCAGTACCACTTCTGACAGGGAAGATACGCAGTATTTT.